A single sample is the source of the 11 T cell receptor beta chains below, sequenced in a study of T cells in Graves' hyperthyroidism and ophthalmopathy. The source material, RNA transcripts, was used to amplify TCR beta CDR3 regions. First-round RT-PCR of the TCR CDR3 relied on the HTBI primer set. TCRdb re-called the multiplex PCR reads with MiXCR, one entry per CDR3 protein. The table lists a few hundred thousand distinct CDR3 sequences, 14% of them singletons. Sequencing was performed on blood. These receptors all come from a woman aged 25-40 years with Graves' ophthalmopathy.

In its sample, this clonotype was seen many times. The V gene is TRBV27, the J gene TRBJ1-1; a possible D gene is TRBD1 (5 bases). Trimming shortened V by 1 base and J by 8 bases, and 11 bases separated the two germline ends. Germline V CDR1 and CDR2: MNHEY, SMNVEV (reference sequence). CDR3 length equals 13 residues. In DNA form, the CDR3 reads TGTGCCAGCAGTTTATTTAGGGGCTTCGAAGCTTTCTTT. Translated, it gives CASSLFRGFEAFF.

The chain uses TRBV19 and TRBJ1-5, with D maybe TRBD1 (5 bases). The V gene's germline CDR1 is LNHDA and CDR2 SQIVND (reference sequence). This CDR3 has 15 residues. With 3 bases removed from V and 6 bases from J, the gap between germline ends came to 15 bases. CDR3 coding DNA: TGTGCCAGTAGTATCTCCAGAAGGGGCTCTCAGCCCCAGCATTTT. Protein product: CASSISRRGSQPQHF.

With respect to this clonotype: At one boundary the junction diverges from the germline segment, which might be a read error. As DNA, the CDR3 is TGTGCCAGCTTACCACTGGTCACTGAAGCTTTCTTT. Translating gives CASLPLVTEAFF. V gene TRBV18 combines with J gene TRBJ1-1; D is uncertain. Germline lookup yields CDR1 KGHSH and CDR2 LQKENI. The CDR3 covers 12 residues.

This clonotype was counted at least ten times. The chain has TRBV5-1 and TRBJ2-3; perhaps TRBD1 as D (6 bases). The CDR3 is 14 residues long. The germline V and J ends were trimmed by 4 bases and 2 bases, with 11 bases remaining between them. Germline V gene data show CDR1 as SGHRS and CDR2 as YFSETQ. CDR3 protein: CASSPRQATDTQYF. The CDR3, as DNA: TGCGCCAGCAGCCCACGACAGGCCACAGATACGCAGTATTTT.

As concerns this clonotype: A read error may produce the germline difference seen at one junction end. The chain recombines TRBV7-9 with TRBJ2-5; D gene unclear. CDR1 is SEHNR and CDR2 is FQNEAQ in the germline V gene (reference sequence). The CDR3 loop spans 13 amino acids. This CDR3 is CASSLPDQGTQYF. The CDR3 DNA reads as TGTGCCAGCAGCTTACCGGACCAAGGGACCCAGTACTTC.

This clonotype was seen many times. V usage is TRBV10-3 and J usage is TRBJ2-2; TRBD2 might be the D (6 bases). The CDR3 covers 16 residues. The germline CDR1 and CDR2 sequences are ENHRY and SYGVKD. Trimming cost V 8 bases and J 0 bases, with 16 bases left between them. The CDR3: CAIPGTSNANTGELFF. The CDR3 nucleotides read TGTGCCATCCCCGGGACTTCAAATGCGAACACCGGGGAGCTGTTTTTT.

This clonotype was counted ten times or more. V is TRBV5-1 and J is TRBJ2-7, with no clear D. This CDR3 region has 13 residues. CDR1 is SGHRS, CDR2 YFSETQ, per germline. Between the trimmed V and J ends, which lost 0 bases and 3 bases, there was a span of 7 bases. The DNA for the CDR3 is TGCGCCAGCAGCTTGGGGTCAGACTACGAGCAGTACTTC. Its translation: CASSLGSDYEQYF.

This clonotype has a count of ten or more. This rearrangement joins TRBV2 to TRBJ1-1; D is perhaps TRBD1 (5 bases). Germline V gives CDR1 SNHLY, CDR2 FYNNEI. Trimming removed 3 bases at V and 8 bases at J, with 19 bases between. The CDR3 loop spans 15 amino acids. CDR3 DNA: TGTGCCAGCAGTGATAGGCGGTTCGGGGGACGGGAAGCTTTCTTT. It is translated as CASSDRRFGGREAFF.

This clonotype came up many times. The chain recombines TRBV20-1 with TRBJ1-1, with D possibly TRBD1 on 6 matching bases. The CDR3 spans 15 residues. V was clipped by 0 bases and J by 3 bases, with 14 bases between them. Germline lookup yields CDR1 DFQATT and CDR2 SNEGSKA (reference sequence). CDR3 region: CSARDNREIYTEAFF. In DNA, the CDR3 is TGCAGTGCTAGAGACAACAGGGAGATTTACACTGAAGCTTTCTTT.

Concerning this clonotype itself: A clone one base away is much larger, so this may be a read error. The rearrangement links TRBV5-1 to TRBJ2-7; D gene unclear. Germline V gene lookup returns CDR1 SGHRS and CDR2 YFSETQ. CDR3 length: 14 residues. The CDR3 DNA sequence: TGCGCCAGCAGCCTTATAGTGAGCTCCTGCGAGCAGTACTTC. Amino acids: CASSLIVSSCEQYF.

V gene TRBV5-1 combines with J gene TRBJ2-1; TRBD1 agrees at 9 bases. Germline V gene sequence: CDR1 SGHRS, CDR2 YFSETQ. The V and J ends lost 0 bases and 9 bases, in that order; junction bases with no gene match: 10. The CDR3 length is 16 residues. The CDR3 DNA follows: TGCGCCAGCAGCTTGGAACAGGGGGCGCGATCAAGTGAGCAGTTCTTC. Encoded protein: CASSLEQGARSSEQFF. Together with reference TRBV5-1 and TRBJ2-1, the CDR3 gives the full variable domain: KAGVTQTPRYLIKTRGQQVTLSCSPISGHRSVSWYQQTPGQGLQFLFEYFSETQRNKGNFPGRFSGRQFSNSRSEMNVSTLELGDSALYLCASSLEQGARSSEQFFGPGTRLTVL.